Listed below are T cell receptor beta chains from one sample, sequenced in a study of OX40 agonist ivuxolimab in advanced cancers. Profiled with immunoSEQ multiplex PCR; TCRdb holds only in-frame clones, not every one. The table has around 67,000 clones, 84% seen once. Here the sequenced sample was CD4+ or CD8+ T cells sorted from blood, taken in a trial of the OX40 agonist ivuxolimab. The source of these receptors is an adult with an advanced solid tumor such as melanoma, head and neck, liver or kidney cancer. CDR3s include the opening cysteine and the closing phenylalanine or tryptophan. The order of the fields is clone size, J gene, V gene, CDR3 protein. Clone size is stated in some rows and not others, as once, few, many or a class when expanded.

NA,TRBJ2-6,TRBV12-5,CASGPLDRGKTSGANVLTF
NA,TRBJ2-7,TRBV6-1,CASSEYRQGGEEQYF
NA,TRBJ1-6,TRBV7-9,CASSLDRDNSPLHF
NA,TRBJ2-3,TRBV29-1,CSVGTGLSSDTQYF
NA,TRBJ1-1,TRBV2,CASSEGGQGVNTEAFF
NA,TRBJ1-5,TRBV2,CASKTDSHSNQPQHF
NA,TRBJ2-3,TRBV2,CASSQGVRTDTQYF
NA,TRBJ2-7,TRBV27,CASGRGGLFGQYF
NA,TRBJ2-5,TRBV28,CASSFRDWVGTQYF
NA,TRBJ2-7,TRBV7-2,CASSQGRGRSYEQYF
NA,TRBJ1-1,TRBV7-2,CASRLRGTEAFF
NA,TRBJ2-7,TRBV7-3,CASSSQGGWEQYF
NA,TRBJ2-7,TRBV7-9,CASSLEAVGQGTFYEQYF
NA,TRBJ2-1,TRBV10-3,CAISIFQGEFGNEQFF
NA,TRBJ2-3,TRBV5-1,CASSLVRAGTDTQYF
NA,TRBJ2-1,TRBV6-1,CASSKDRGYDEQFF
NA,TRBJ2-3,TRBV7-2,CASSLMGQGAAADTQYF
many,TRBJ1-3,TRBV7-2,CASSRNSGNTIYF
NA,TRBJ2-3,TRBV4-1,CASSLIPPQAATDTQYF
once,TRBJ2-1,TRBV5-6,CASSLDREGGWYGNNEQFF
once,NA,TRBV7-2,CASSVSWGEQYF
NA,TRBJ2-1,TRBV7-9,CASSLQNHNEQFF
NA,TRBJ2-7,TRBV5-1,CASSLRAGRDEQYF
NA,TRBJ2-7,TRBV29-1,CSVGGAGEQYF
NA,TRBJ1-1,TRBV15,CATSRDQNTEAFF
once,TRBJ1-6,TRBV19,CASSIFSGMGSPLHF
NA,TRBJ1-1,TRBV19,CASSIDGGRGSEAFF
NA,TRBJ1-5,TRBV18,CASSPDRGGNQPQHF
NA,TRBJ2-7,TRBV9,CASSVGPTTYEQYF
NA,TRBJ1-2,TRBV28,CASSGTGTDRSNYGYTF
NA,TRBJ2-4,TRBV9,CASSPATGDGVQNIQYF
NA,TRBJ2-5,TRBV11-2,CASRVAGGPETQYF
NA,TRBJ1-1,TRBV5-1,CASSFDRNEAFF
few,TRBJ2-7,TRBV11-1,CASSSFGQGTYEQYF
NA,TRBJ2-5,TRBV19,CASSMRASGRGETQYF
NA,TRBJ2-3,TRBV11-3,CASSSGQGIRTDTQYF
once,TRBJ2-7,TRBV19,CASSIVGITYEQYF
NA,TRBJ2-1,TRBV5-4,CASSSGTSGRWEQFF
NA,TRBJ1-1,TRBV2,CASSDEGKKGEAFF
NA,TRBJ2-7,TRBV29-1,CSVEHSYEQYF
NA,TRBJ1-3,TRBV5-6,CASSSGTEGNTIYF
NA,TRBJ1-1,TRBV6-5,CASSPQGTVYTEAFF
once,TRBJ1-2,TRBV5-4,CASSLVGQGLYGYTF
NA,TRBJ2-1,TRBV14,CASSQYTGTPRGNEQFF
NA,TRBJ1-1,TRBV11-2,CASSRDRESTEAFF
NA,TRBJ1-1,TRBV2,CASSPEGGDTEAFF
NA,TRBJ2-5,TRBV6-1,CASTQEGGIQAQYF